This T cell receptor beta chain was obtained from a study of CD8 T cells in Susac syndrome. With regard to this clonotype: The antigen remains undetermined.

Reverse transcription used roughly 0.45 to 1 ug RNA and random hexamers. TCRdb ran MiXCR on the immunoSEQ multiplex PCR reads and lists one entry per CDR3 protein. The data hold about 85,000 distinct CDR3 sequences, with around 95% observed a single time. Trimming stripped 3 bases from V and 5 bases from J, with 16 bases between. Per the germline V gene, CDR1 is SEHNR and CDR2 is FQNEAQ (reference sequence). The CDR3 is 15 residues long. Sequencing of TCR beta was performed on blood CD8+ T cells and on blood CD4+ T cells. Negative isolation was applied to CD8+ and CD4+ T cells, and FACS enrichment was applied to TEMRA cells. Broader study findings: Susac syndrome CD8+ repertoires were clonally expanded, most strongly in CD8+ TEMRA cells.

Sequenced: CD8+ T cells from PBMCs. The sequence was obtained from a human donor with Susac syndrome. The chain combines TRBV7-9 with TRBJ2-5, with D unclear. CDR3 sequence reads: CASSFPGGPRETQYF. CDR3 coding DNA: TGTGCCAGCAGCTTCCCCGGCGGCCCTCGGGAGACCCAGTACTTC. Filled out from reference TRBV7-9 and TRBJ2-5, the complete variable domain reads DTGVSQNPRHKITKRGQNVTFRCDPISEHNRLYWYRQTLGQGPEFLTYFQNEAQLEKSRLLSDRFSAERPKGSFSTLEIQRTEQGDSAMYLCASSFPGGPRETQYFGPGTRLLVL.